A selection of T cell receptor beta chains follows, all from one sample in a study of cytomegalovirus exposure and HLA in healthy donors. Method: immunoSEQ multiplex PCR; TCRdb's copy keeps in-frame clones and lacks some. This table has fewer than 200,000 clones, around four fifths appearing once. The sequenced sample consisted of PBMCs. The receptors were gathered from a man aged 25 to 40 in good health and CMV-seronegative. The CDR3 runs from the conserved cysteine through the conserved F or W. Each record gives: CDR3 DNA, CDR3 protein, V gene, J gene, clone size, D gene. The D gene is left open where the match is weak. Size is stated for part of the rows, as once, few or many counts, or as a class when the clone is expanded.

DNA: TGTGCCAGTAGTATAGATCGCGGGACAGCCGAAAAACTGTTTTTT
CDR3: CASSIDRGTAEKLFF
V: TRBV19
J: TRBJ1-4
size: .
D: TRBD1

DNA: TGTGCCAGCAGCGTAGACAGGACAGGGGACTACGAGCAGTACTTC
CDR3: CASSVDRTGDYEQYF
V: TRBV9
J: TRBJ2-7
size: .
D: TRBD1

DNA: TGTGCCAGCAGCTTAAGCGCGGGGTTCACTGAAGCTTTCTTT
CDR3: CASSLSAGFTEAFF
V: TRBV7-9
J: TRBJ1-1
size: few
D: .

DNA: TGCGCCAGCAGTGAGTCCGGGAGGGAGACCCAGTACTTC
CDR3: CASSESGRETQYF
V: TRBV10-1
J: TRBJ2-5
size: .
D: TRBD2

DNA: TGTGCCTGGAGTGTGCTCCGAGAGAATGAAAAACTGTTTTTT
CDR3: CAWSVLRENEKLFF
V: TRBV30
J: TRBJ1-4
size: .
D: .

DNA: TGCGCCAGCAGCCGACCCGGGACAGGGGGCACTGAAGCTTTCTTT
CDR3: CASSRPGTGGTEAFF
V: TRBV4-1
J: TRBJ1-1
size: .
D: TRBD1

DNA: TGTGCCAGCTCACCAGAGACACTAGGCGCTGAAGCTTTCTTT
CDR3: CASSPETLGAEAFF
V: TRBV18
J: TRBJ1-1
size: few
D: .

DNA: TGCGCCAGCAGCCAGGCGGGGGGGGGCGGCTACGAGCAGTACTTC
CDR3: CASSQAGGGGYEQYF
V: TRBV4-1
J: TRBJ2-7
size: .
D: TRBD2

DNA: TGTGCCAGCAGCCCTCTAGGCGTGACCGGGGAGCTGTTTTTT
CDR3: CASSPLGVTGELFF
V: TRBV5-6
J: TRBJ2-2
size: .
D: .

DNA: TGCAGCGTTTCGCTAGGAGGGCAGACTGGTGGAAACACCATATATTTT
CDR3: CSVSLGGQTGGNTIYF
V: TRBV29-1
J: TRBJ1-3
size: .
D: .

DNA: TGTGCCAGCAGCGACACCCCCAGGGAGGAAGGCTACACCTTC
CDR3: CASSDTPREEGYTF
V: TRBV7-9
J: TRBJ1-2
size: .
D: .

DNA: TGTGCCAGCCACCCCTTGGGCGGGAGTAATGAGCAGTTCTTC
CDR3: CASHPLGGSNEQFF
V: TRBV19
J: TRBJ2-1
size: .
D: TRBD2

DNA: TGTGCCTGGAGTAAACACCAGGGGTACAATGAGCAGTTCTTC
CDR3: CAWSKHQGYNEQFF
V: TRBV30
J: TRBJ2-1
size: .
D: .

DNA: TGCGCCAGCAGCTCTGGGACATCCCACGAGCAGTACTTC
CDR3: CASSSGTSHEQYF
V: TRBV5-1
J: TRBJ2-7
size: .
D: .

DNA: TGTGCCAGCAGCCCCAATTCCGGAAACACCATATATTTT
CDR3: CASSPNSGNTIYF
V: TRBV7-2
J: TRBJ1-3
size: once
D: .

DNA: TGTGCCAGCAGCGACCGGGACAACGTAAGCTGCACCTTC
CDR3: CASSDRDNVSCTF
V: TRBV5-4
J: TRBJ1-2
size: .
D: .

DNA: TGTGCCAGCAGTGACTCGGGGGGGGCAGATACGCAGTATTTT
CDR3: CASSDSGGADTQYF
V: TRBV6-4
J: TRBJ2-3
size: few
D: TRBD2

DNA: TGCGCCAGCAGCTTGGCGACAGTTGGGATTTCCGACTATGGCTACACCTTC
CDR3: CASSLATVGISDYGYTF
V: TRBV5-1
J: TRBJ1-2
size: .
D: .

DNA: TGTGCCAGCAGCTCTCCGGGACAGGGTCCTGGCTACACCTTC
CDR3: CASSSPGQGPGYTF
V: TRBV28
J: TRBJ1-2
size: .
D: TRBD1

DNA: TGTGCCAGCAGCGAGTCGGGTAGCCCGTCCACCGGGGAGCTGTTTTTT
CDR3: CASSESGSPSTGELFF
V: TRBV9
J: TRBJ2-2
size: .
D: .

DNA: TGTGCCAGCAGAGCCCCGGGACTAGCGGCGGGGGAGCAGTACTTC
CDR3: CASRAPGLAAGEQYF
V: TRBV6-5
J: TRBJ2-7
size: .
D: TRBD2

DNA: TGTGCCAGCAGCTTGACTAGCGGGAGCAACTACAATGAGCAGTTCTTC
CDR3: CASSLTSGSNYNEQFF
V: TRBV13
J: TRBJ2-1
size: .
D: TRBD2

DNA: TGCGCCAGCAGTCCAGGGGGTAAGGGTGAGCAGTTCTTC
CDR3: CASSPGGKGEQFF
V: TRBV4-1
J: TRBJ2-1
size: .
D: TRBD1

DNA: TGCGCCAGCAGTGAGTTGGCGGTCCAGCCCCAGCATTTT
CDR3: CASSELAVQPQHF
V: TRBV10-2
J: TRBJ1-5
size: .
D: .

DNA: TGTGCCAGCAGTCAAACGCCCGGGGGTGAAAAACTGTTTTTT
CDR3: CASSQTPGGEKLFF
V: TRBV6-5
J: TRBJ1-4
size: .
D: .

DNA: TGTGCCAGCAGATCCGGGACTAGAGGGGAGCAGTACTTC
CDR3: CASRSGTRGEQYF
V: TRBV28
J: TRBJ2-7
size: .
D: TRBD2

DNA: TGTGCCAGCAGAGCCGGACAGTCTATAACCATATATTTT
CDR3: CASRAGQSITIYF
V: TRBV6-1
J: TRBJ1-3
size: .
D: .

DNA: TGTGCCAGCAGGGGAGACCCGGGACAGGGGAGGGAAGGCTACACCTTC
CDR3: CASRGDPGQGREGYTF
V: TRBV13
J: TRBJ1-2
size: .
D: TRBD1

DNA: TGTGCCTGGAGGACTAGCGGATACAATGAGCAGTTCTTC
CDR3: CAWRTSGYNEQFF
V: TRBV30
J: TRBJ2-1
size: .
D: TRBD2

DNA: TGTGCCTGGAAGTCACAGGGGACAGATACGCAGTATTTT
CDR3: CAWKSQGTDTQYF
V: TRBV30
J: TRBJ2-3
size: .
D: TRBD1

DNA: TGTGCCAGCAGCTTAGGCGGGCGCTACACCGGGGAGCTGTTTTTT
CDR3: CASSLGGRYTGELFF
V: TRBV11-3
J: TRBJ2-2
size: .
D: .

DNA: TGTGCCAGCAGCGTAGTTCCTAGCACAGATACGCAGTATTTT
CDR3: CASSVVPSTDTQYF
V: TRBV9
J: TRBJ2-3
size: .
D: .

DNA: TGTGCCAGCAGTGAAGGACTAGCGGGTAACACCGGGGAGCTGTTTTTT
CDR3: CASSEGLAGNTGELFF
V: TRBV27
J: TRBJ2-2
size: once
D: TRBD2

DNA: TGTGCCAGCAGCTTGGGACTAGCGTCCTACAATGAGCAGTTCTTC
CDR3: CASSLGLASYNEQFF
V: TRBV11-3
J: TRBJ2-1
size: .
D: TRBD2

DNA: TGTGCCAGCAGCTTAAACTACCAGCCCCAGCATTTT
CDR3: CASSLNYQPQHF
V: TRBV11-2
J: TRBJ1-5
size: .
D: .

DNA: TGTGCCTGGGGGCGCTCTGGGGCCAACGTCCTGACTTTC
CDR3: CAWGRSGANVLTF
V: TRBV30
J: TRBJ2-6
size: once
D: .

DNA: TGTGCCTGGAGTCATACAGGGGCGGGGAATCAGCCCCAGCATTTT
CDR3: CAWSHTGAGNQPQHF
V: TRBV30
J: TRBJ1-5
size: .
D: TRBD1

DNA: TGTGCCAGCATCCCCAGCGTGAACACCGGGGAGCTGTTTTTT
CDR3: CASIPSVNTGELFF
V: TRBV6-1
J: TRBJ2-2
size: .
D: .

DNA: TGCGCCAGCAGCCAGGATAGCGTCAGCTCCTACAATGAGCAGTTCTTC
CDR3: CASSQDSVSSYNEQFF
V: TRBV4-1
J: TRBJ2-1
size: once
D: .

DNA: TGTGCCAGCAGTTCGGGACAGGGGAGAGGGGCTGAAGCTTTCTTT
CDR3: CASSSGQGRGAEAFF
V: TRBV27
J: TRBJ1-1
size: .
D: TRBD1

DNA: TGTGCCAGCAGTTACTCAGCCAACTATGGCTACACCTTC
CDR3: CASSYSANYGYTF
V: TRBV6-5
J: TRBJ1-2
size: .
D: .

DNA: TGCAGCGTGACGGGGGGTGGGAACCAAGAGACCCAGTACTTC
CDR3: CSVTGGGNQETQYF
V: TRBV29-1
J: TRBJ2-5
size: .
D: TRBD2

DNA: TGTGCCAGCAGTTCCTTTAGGGGAAGCACAGATACACAGTATTTT
CDR3: CASSSFRGSTDTQYF
V: TRBV6-1
J: TRBJ2-3
size: .
D: .

DNA: TGTGCCAGCAGTTTATCACAGGGTCCGATATCCTACGAGCAGTACTTC
CDR3: CASSLSQGPISYEQYF
V: TRBV28
J: TRBJ2-7
size: .
D: .

DNA: TGTGCCAGCAGCTGGCCCTTGACAGGGGATGGGGGTGGCTACACCTTC
CDR3: CASSWPLTGDGGGYTF
V: TRBV5-6
J: TRBJ1-2
size: .
D: TRBD1

DNA: TGTGCCAGCAGCTTTACAGGGGGCCCCCTTACTGGAAACACCATATATTTT
CDR3: CASSFTGGPLTGNTIYF
V: TRBV7-9
J: TRBJ1-3
size: .
D: TRBD1

DNA: TGCGCCAGCAGCTTGCAAGGGGCTATCACCGGGGAGCTGTTTTTT
CDR3: CASSLQGAITGELFF
V: TRBV5-1
J: TRBJ2-2
size: .
D: .

DNA: TGCGCCAGAACTAGCGGGGCTAACCAAGAGACCCAGTACTTC
CDR3: CARTSGANQETQYF
V: TRBV10-1
J: TRBJ2-5
size: .
D: TRBD2

DNA: TGTGCCAGCAGGGACAGCGGATACAATCAGCCCCAGCATTTT
CDR3: CASRDSGYNQPQHF
V: TRBV28
J: TRBJ1-5
size: .
D: .

DNA: TGTGCCATCAGCCCGGAGCGGCACCAAGTGGCAGATACGCAGTATTTT
CDR3: CAISPERHQVADTQYF
V: TRBV10-3
J: TRBJ2-3
size: .
D: .

DNA: TGTGCCAGCAGCCAATTTGCGGGGACCACAGATACGCAGTATTTT
CDR3: CASSQFAGTTDTQYF
V: TRBV14
J: TRBJ2-3
size: .
D: .

DNA: TGTGCCTGGAGCCCCGGGAGTCTACTGTTTTTT
CDR3: CAWSPGSLLFF
V: TRBV30
J: TRBJ1-4
size: .
D: .

DNA: TGCGCCAGCAGCCTACCCCCCTACGAGCAGTACTTC
CDR3: CASSLPPYEQYF
V: TRBV5-1
J: TRBJ2-7
size: once
D: .

DNA: TGCGCCAGCAGCTCGGGGACAGGAGAAAACATTCAGTACTTC
CDR3: CASSSGTGENIQYF
V: TRBV5-1
J: TRBJ2-4
size: .
D: TRBD1